These 19 T cell receptor beta chains came from one sample sequenced in a study of T cell responses to AZD1222 COVID-19 vaccine. Sequenced by immunoSEQ multiplex PCR; TCRdb stores in-frame clones only, minus some. This sample has around 130,000 clones, with over 90% found just once. The source was peripheral blood, collected on day 0 of AZD1222 vaccination. The receptors here all came from an adult in good health.

This clone appeared a single time. The chain recombines TRBV19 with TRBJ1-5; D might be TRBD1 (6 bases). CDR1 and CDR2 (germline): LNHDA, SQIVND (reference sequence). The CDR3 covers 12 residues. Deletions cut 1 base from V and 15 bases from J, with 13 bases between. The CDR3 region is CASSIGQGRMHF. For the CDR3, the DNA is TGTGCCAGTAGTATAGGGCAGGGGAGGATGCATTTT.

The J gene is TRBJ1-2, the V gene TRBV30, with unresolved D. Per the germline V gene, CDR1 is GTSNPN and CDR2 is SVGIG (reference sequence). This CDR3 has 11 residues. The V gene lost 6 bases and the J gene lost 1 base, with 6 bases spanning the gap. The CDR3 protein is CACDINYGYTF. The CDR3 DNA is TGTGCCTGCGATATTAACTATGGCTACACCTTC.

The chain couples TRBV3-1 (or the pseudogene TRBV3-2) to TRBJ1-1, with D perhaps TRBD1 (6 bases). The V and J ends lost 4 bases and 7 bases respectively, with 13 bases between them. The V gene's germline CDR1 is LGHDT and CDR2 YNNKEL (reference sequence). This CDR3 is 13 amino acids long. The CDR3 region is CASSLTGMGEAFF. CDR3 sequence (DNA): TGTGCCAGCAGCCTTACAGGGATGGGTGAAGCTTTCTTT.

The gene calls are TRBV2 and TRBJ1-5, with a possible D match to TRBD1 (6 bases). The ends were cut back, 6 bases at V and 7 bases at J, with 16 bases in the middle. Germline V gene data show CDR1 as SNHLY and CDR2 as FYNNEI. The length of the CDR3 is 14 residues. The CDR3, as DNA: TGTGCCAGCAGGAGGGGGAGGGGAGGCCAGCCCCAGCATTTT. Translation: CASRRGRGGQPQHF.

The chain carries TRBV4-2 and TRBJ1-3, with D possibly being TRBD1 (5 bases). Germline assignment: CDR1 LGHNA and CDR2 YNFKEQ. The CDR3 extends over 16 amino acids. Trimming stripped 1 base from V and 2 bases from J, with 12 bases between. The CDR3 sequence: CASSQVGEFTGNTIYF. For the CDR3, the DNA is TGTGCCAGCAGCCAAGTAGGGGAGTTCACTGGAAACACCATATATTTT.

V and J are TRBV4-2 and TRBJ1-4; TRBD1 matches at 11 bases. CDR1 and CDR2 from the germline V gene are LGHNA and YNFKEQ. The V segment lost 2 bases and the J segment 7 bases; nucleotides outside the gene matches: 9. The CDR3 length is 17 residues. CDR3 DNA: TGTGCCAGCAGCCAAAGGACCGGGACAGGGGGAACTGAAAAACTGTTTTTT. Translated, it gives CASSQRTGTGGTEKLFF.

The rearrangement links TRBV5-1 to TRBJ2-2; tentative D call: TRBD1 (6 bases). Trimming took 0 bases from V and 4 from J, leaving 7 bases between them. Germline values: CDR1 SGHRS, CDR2 YFSETQ. This CDR3 is built from 14 residues. In nucleotides, the CDR3 is TGCGCCAGCAGCTTGGCAGGGGTCACCGGGGAGCTGTTTTTT. It is translated as CASSLAGVTGELFF.

About this clone: The DNA is omitted, as the CDR3 cannot be located on it reliably, and the CDR3 follows TCRdb's listing. The gene calls are TRBV21-1 and TRBJ1-2. TRBV21-1 is deemed a pseudogene. The CDR3 has 15 residues if both end residues are counted. CDR3 in amino acids: CASSKWGTGIPRYTF.

This clone showed up just once. V and J are TRBV5-6 and TRBJ1-2; D is unresolved. The ends were cut back, 6 bases at V and 0 bases at J, with 12 bases in the middle. Germline-derived CDR1 and CDR2 are SGHDT and YYEEEE. This CDR3 region has 14 residues. CDR3 residues: CASTPRGANYGYTF. CDR3 nucleotides: TGTGCCAGCACCCCTCGTGGCGCTAACTATGGCTACACCTTC.

The chain couples TRBV2 to TRBJ2-7; TRBD2 is a possible D gene (6 bases). Trimming shortened V by 6 bases and J by 7 bases, and 16 bases separated the two germline ends. The CDR3 is made up of 13 amino acids. Germline V gene sequence: CDR1 SNHLY, CDR2 FYNNEI. The CDR3 loop is CASSVIDRGEQYF. CDR3 DNA: TGTGCCAGCAGCGTGATTGATCGGGGGGAGCAGTACTTC.

This clone has just a few counts. The chain combines TRBV19 with TRBJ1-4; D uncertain. Deletions cut 4 bases from V and 5 bases from J, with 11 bases between. The CDR3 runs to 14 residues. Germline lookup yields CDR1 LNHDA and CDR2 SQIVND (reference sequence). This chain's CDR3 is CASSTRRWNEKLFF. CDR3 bases: TGTGCCAGTAGTACGCGACGGTGGAATGAAAAACTGTTTTTT.

The genes are TRBV30 and TRBJ1-5; D remains unclear. The CDR3 loop spans 14 amino acids. Per germline, CDR1 GTSNPN and CDR2 SVGIG (reference sequence). Trimming removed 0 bases at V and 4 bases at J, with 10 bases between. In DNA form, the CDR3 reads TGTGCCTGGAGTGTCGTAGGGTCAAATCAGCCCCAGCATTTT. Residues: CAWSVVGSNQPQHF.

J is TRBJ2-7 and V is TRBV2, with D perhaps matching TRBD2 (6 bases). The CDR3 is 13 amino acids. Germline-derived CDR1 and CDR2 are SNHLY and FYNNEI. V lost 4 bases and J 2 bases, leaving 9 bases between the germline ends. CDR3 in amino acids: CASSAGGPYEQYF. Here the CDR3 DNA reads TGTGCCAGCAGTGCCGGGGGACCCTACGAGCAGTACTTC.

This clone was seen just once. CDR3 sequence (DNA): TGTGCCAGCAGCATCCGGTTCTCGAATGAGCAGTTCTTC. Protein: CASSIRFSNEQFF. The chain couples TRBV21-1 to TRBJ2-1; TRBD2, the table's D call, lacks a check against the DNA. TRBV21-1 is noted as a pseudogene. This CDR3 contains 13 residues.

The V and J genes are TRBV5-5 and TRBJ1-2; D unclear. The CDR3 totals 14 residues. The V end was cut by 2 bases, the J end by 2 bases, with 10 bases between. Germline V gene sequence: CDR1 SGHKS, CDR2 YYEKEE (reference sequence). This chain's CDR3 is CASSLGGFNYGYTF. As DNA, the CDR3 is TGTGCCAGCAGCTTAGGAGGGTTCAACTATGGCTACACCTTC.

V and J are TRBV5-4 and TRBJ2-7; perhaps TRBD1 as D (5 bases). This CDR3 spans 13 amino acids. Per the germline V gene, CDR1 is SGHNT and CDR2 is YYREEE (reference sequence). V was clipped by 5 bases and J by 2 bases, with 11 bases between them. The CDR3 protein is CASSSRGAYEQYF. In DNA, the CDR3 is TGTGCCAGCAGTTCTAGGGGTGCCTACGAGCAGTACTTC.

This chain uses TRBV2 with TRBJ1-2; weak D call: TRBD1 (5 bases). The germline V and J ends were trimmed by 5 bases and 2 bases, with 15 bases remaining between them. CDR3 size: 15 residues. Germline values: CDR1 SNHLY, CDR2 FYNNEI. CDR3 loop: CASSRGKGRNYGYTF. CDR3 in DNA: TGTGCCAGCAGTAGAGGAAAGGGGAGGAACTATGGCTACACCTTC.

This clone was picked up one time. The chain joins TRBV7-6 to TRBJ2-2; D unclear. V was clipped by 1 base and J by 8 bases, with 17 bases between them. The CDR3 spans 16 residues. From germline, CDR1 is SGHVS and CDR2 FNYEAQ. CDR3 nucleotide sequence: TGTGCCAGCAGCTTAGAAATTATAGCCTCCGGGGGGGAGCTGTTTTTT. Its protein is CASSLEIIASGGELFF.

The V gene is TRBV18, the J gene TRBJ2-5, with D unresolved. This CDR3 spans 11 amino acids. V was pared by 4 bases and J by 3 bases, with 3 bases between. Germline-derived CDR1 and CDR2 are KGHSH and LQKENI. In DNA form, the CDR3 reads TGTGCCAGCTCACAGGAAGAGACCCAGTACTTC. Translated: CASSQEETQYF.